The rows below give T cell receptor beta chains drawn from one sample of a study of T cell repertoires in cytomegalovirus infection. TCRdb used MiXCR to reprocess the reads, holding one entry per CDR3 protein. The sample carries more than 250,000 distinct CDR3 sequences, approximately 15% recorded once. The sample taken for sequencing was PBMCs. These receptors were obtained from a human donor in good health (CMV status not recorded). Some clones in this sample may be carry-over from other donors' samples. CDR3s include the opening cysteine and the closing phenylalanine or tryptophan. A D gene is named only where the DNA matches it firmly. Only part of the rows carry a size: once, few, many, or a class if the clone is expanded.

TRBJ2-7,NA,TRBV12-3/TRBV12-4,few,CASSFGLSYEQYF,TGTGCCAGCAGTTTTGGACTATCCTACGAGCAGTACTTC
TRBJ1-1,TRBD1,TRBV6-6,few,CASSQGASTEAFF,TGTGCCAGCAGCCAGGGGGCGAGCACTGAAGCTTTCTTT
TRBJ2-7,TRBD2,TRBV12-3/TRBV12-4,few,CASSLGTTTGEQYF,TGTGCCAGCAGTTTGGGGACTACTACTGGGGAGCAGTACTTC
TRBJ1-5,NA,TRBV7-9,many,CASSEAGSNQPQHF,TGTGCCAGCAGCGAGGCCGGAAGCAATCAGCCCCAGCATTTT
TRBJ2-5,TRBD2,TRBV2,few,CAISPGLAVTQYF,TGTGCCATTTCGCCGGGACTAGCAGTGACCCAGTACTTC
TRBJ2-2,NA,TRBV12-3/TRBV12-4,many,CASRWYTGELFF,TGTGCCAGCAGGTGGTACACCGGGGAGCTGTTTTTT
TRBJ2-2,NA,TRBV14,NA,CASSAASGSTGELFF,TGTGCCAGCAGCGCAGCGTCGGGGTCCACCGGGGAGCTGTTTTTT
TRBJ2-7,TRBD1,TRBV6-2/TRBV6-3,NA,CASTPSGTGFPGQYF,TGTGCCAGCACTCCTTCCGGGACAGGGTTCCCTGGGCAGTACTTC
TRBJ1-3,NA,TRBV7-9,many,CASSLLENTIYF,TGTGCCAGCAGCTTATTGGAGAACACCATATATTTT
TRBJ1-1,NA,TRBV12-3/TRBV12-4,many,CASSLWGGDTEAFF,TGTGCCAGCAGTTTATGGGGTGGGGACACTGAAGCTTTCTTT
TRBJ2-4,TRBD2,TRBV28,few,CASRASGENIQYF,TGTGCCAGCAGGGCTAGCGGAGAAAACATTCAGTACTTC
TRBJ1-2,NA,TRBV4-1,few,CASSPTRTADGYTF,TGCGCCAGCAGCCCGACCCGGACAGCTGATGGCTACACCTTC
TRBJ2-1,TRBD1,TRBV6-6,NA,CATNRDRGTDEQFF,TGTGCAACCAACAGGGACAGGGGTACGGATGAGCAGTTCTTC
TRBJ1-1,NA,TRBV28,many,CASSSGGSGWGTEAFF,TGTGCCAGCAGTTCCGGAGGATCAGGTTGGGGTACTGAAGCTTTCTTT
TRBJ1-6,TRBD1,TRBV20-1,NA,CSATTAGTGDSPLHF,TGCAGTGCTACAACTGCCGGGACAGGGGATTCACCCCTCCACTTT
TRBJ2-5,TRBD1,TRBV10-3,NA,CAISEGRTGGGETQYF,TGTGCCATCAGTGAGGGGCGGACAGGGGGCGGCGAGACCCAGTACTTC
TRBJ2-5,TRBD2,TRBV29-1,few,CSVTDGRQETQYF,TGCAGCGTCACCGACGGGAGGCAAGAGACCCAGTACTTC
TRBJ2-1,TRBD2,TRBV6-5,many,CASRIGGDGKNEQFF,TGTGCCAGCAGGATCGGGGGGGACGGGAAAAATGAGCAGTTCTTC